This T cell receptor beta chain came from a study of OX40 agonist ivuxolimab in advanced cancers. Study background: Patients were treated with intravenous ivuxolimab, dosed at 0.01 to 10 mg/kg and infused every 2 weeks. Patients with prior anti-PD-1, anti-PD-L1 or anti-CTLA-4 therapy were eligible; about 40% had some. Regarding the study as a whole: There were, on average, more expanded clones in CD8+ T cells than in CD4+.

Points on this clone: The antigen is not known.

Germline V CDR1 and CDR2: SNHLY, FYNNEI. The CDR3 is 12 residues long. V lost 6 bases and J lost 9, with 15 bases in between. Method: immunoSEQ multiplex PCR; TCRdb's copy keeps in-frame clones and lacks some. The sample yields roughly 86,000 clones, approximately 90% seen once. Patients were ineligible given autoimmune disease history or systemic immunosuppression. The V and J genes are TRBV2 and TRBJ2-7; possibly TRBD1 for D (6 bases). The sequencing used CD4+ or CD8+ T cells sorted from blood, collected in a trial of the OX40 agonist ivuxolimab. The clonotype was recovered from an adult with an advanced solid tumor such as melanoma, head and neck, liver or kidney cancer. The chain's CDR3 is CASRDRSVLQYF. The CDR3 DNA sequence: TGTGCCAGCAGGGACAGATCAGTTTTGCAGTACTTC.